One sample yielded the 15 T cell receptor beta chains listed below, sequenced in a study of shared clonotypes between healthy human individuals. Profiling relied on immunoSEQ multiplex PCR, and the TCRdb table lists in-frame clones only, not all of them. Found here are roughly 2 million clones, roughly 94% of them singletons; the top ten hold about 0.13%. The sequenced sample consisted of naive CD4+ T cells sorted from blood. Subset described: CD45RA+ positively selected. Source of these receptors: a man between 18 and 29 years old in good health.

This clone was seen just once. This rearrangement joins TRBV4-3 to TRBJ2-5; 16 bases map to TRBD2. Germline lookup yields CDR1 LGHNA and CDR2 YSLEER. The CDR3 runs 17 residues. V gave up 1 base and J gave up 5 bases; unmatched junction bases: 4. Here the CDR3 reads CASSQVRGLAGGETQYF. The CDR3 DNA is TGCGCCAGCAGCCAAGTACGGGGACTAGCGGGAGGGGAGACCCAGTACTTC.

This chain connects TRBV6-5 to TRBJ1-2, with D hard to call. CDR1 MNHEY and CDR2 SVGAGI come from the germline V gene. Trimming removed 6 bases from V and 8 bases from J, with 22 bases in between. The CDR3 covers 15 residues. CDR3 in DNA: TGTGCCAGCAGCACTAGTGTCGGCCCTGCCTACGGCTACACCTTC. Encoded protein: CASSTSVGPAYGYTF.

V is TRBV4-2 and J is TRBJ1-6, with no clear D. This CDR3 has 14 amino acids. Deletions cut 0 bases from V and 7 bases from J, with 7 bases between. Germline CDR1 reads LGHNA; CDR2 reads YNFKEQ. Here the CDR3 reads CASSQERGNSPLHF. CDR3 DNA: TGTGCCAGCAGCCAAGAGCGCGGAAATTCACCCCTCCACTTT.

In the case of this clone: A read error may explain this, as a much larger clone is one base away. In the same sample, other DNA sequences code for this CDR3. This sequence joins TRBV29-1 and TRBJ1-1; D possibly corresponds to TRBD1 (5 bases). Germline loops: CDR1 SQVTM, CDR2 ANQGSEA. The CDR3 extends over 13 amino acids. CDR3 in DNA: TGCAGCGTTGTGTCGGGCGGGACCACTGAGGCTTTCTTT. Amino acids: CSVVSGGTTEAFF.

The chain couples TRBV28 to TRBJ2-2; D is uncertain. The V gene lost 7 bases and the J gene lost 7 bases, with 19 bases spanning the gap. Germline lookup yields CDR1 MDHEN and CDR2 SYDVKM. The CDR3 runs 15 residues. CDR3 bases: TGTGCCAGCAACGCCGGCGGCAAGAGCCGCGGGGAGCTGTTTTTT. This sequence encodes CASNAGGKSRGELFF.

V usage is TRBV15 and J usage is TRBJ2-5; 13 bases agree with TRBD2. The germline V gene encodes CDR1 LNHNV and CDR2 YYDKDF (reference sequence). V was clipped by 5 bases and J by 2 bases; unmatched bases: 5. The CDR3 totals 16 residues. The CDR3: CATSHSLAGGQETQYF. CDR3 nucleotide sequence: TGTGCCACCAGCCATTCACTAGCGGGGGGGCAAGAGACCCAGTACTTC.

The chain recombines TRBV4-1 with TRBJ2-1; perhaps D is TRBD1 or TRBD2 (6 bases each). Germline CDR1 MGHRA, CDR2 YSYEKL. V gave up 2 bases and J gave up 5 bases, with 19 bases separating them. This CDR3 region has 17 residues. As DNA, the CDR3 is TGCGCCAGCAGCCAAAACCTTGGGGGGCGGCAAAACAATGAGCAGTTCTTC. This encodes CASSQNLGGRQNNEQFF.

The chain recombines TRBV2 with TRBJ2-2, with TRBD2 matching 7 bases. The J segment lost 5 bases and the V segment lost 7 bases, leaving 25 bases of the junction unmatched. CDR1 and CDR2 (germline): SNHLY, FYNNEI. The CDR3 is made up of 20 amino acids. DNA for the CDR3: TGTGCCAGCACCCCACGTCCTATGTTCGCCCTAGGGGAGGGGACCGGGGAGCTGTTTTTT. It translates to CASTPRPMFALGEGTGELFF. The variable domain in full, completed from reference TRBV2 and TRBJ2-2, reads EPEVTQTPSHQVTQMGQEVILRCVPISNHLYFYWYRQILGQKVEFLVSFYNNEISEKSEIFDDQFSVERPDGSNFTLKIRSTKLEDSAMYFCASTPRPMFALGEGTGELFFGEGSRLTVL.

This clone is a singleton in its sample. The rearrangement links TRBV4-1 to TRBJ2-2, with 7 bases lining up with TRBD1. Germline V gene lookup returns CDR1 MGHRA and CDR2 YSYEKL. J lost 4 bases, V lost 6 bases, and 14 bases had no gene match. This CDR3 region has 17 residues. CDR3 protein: CASSLTDRVEITGELFF. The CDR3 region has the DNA TGCGCCAGCAGTCTAACCGACAGGGTTGAGATCACCGGGGAGCTGTTTTTT.

CDR3 coding DNA: TGTGCCAGCAGCGTCCGGGACCTATTATTTGTCACAGATACGCAGTATTTT. Translating it yields CASSVRDLLFVTDTQYF. The chain couples TRBV7-6 to TRBJ2-3, with D tentatively TRBD1 or TRBD2 (5 bases each). Trimming left V 5 bases short and J 2 bases short, with 20 bases between. The germline gives CDR1 SGHVS, CDR2 FNYEAQ. The CDR3 has 17 residues.

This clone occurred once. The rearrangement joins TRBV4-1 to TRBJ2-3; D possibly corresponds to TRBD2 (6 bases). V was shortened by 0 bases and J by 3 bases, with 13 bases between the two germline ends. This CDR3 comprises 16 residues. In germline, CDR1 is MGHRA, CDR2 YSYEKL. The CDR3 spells CASSQDWGGETDTQYF. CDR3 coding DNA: TGCGCCAGCAGCCAAGATTGGGGCGGGGAGACAGATACGCAGTATTTT.

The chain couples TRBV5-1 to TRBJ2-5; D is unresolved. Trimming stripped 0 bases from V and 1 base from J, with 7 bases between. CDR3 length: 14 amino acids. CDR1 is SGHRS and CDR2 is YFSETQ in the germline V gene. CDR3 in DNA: TGCGCCAGCAGCTTGGGTGCCCCCCAAGAGACCCAGTACTTC. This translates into CASSLGAPQETQYF.

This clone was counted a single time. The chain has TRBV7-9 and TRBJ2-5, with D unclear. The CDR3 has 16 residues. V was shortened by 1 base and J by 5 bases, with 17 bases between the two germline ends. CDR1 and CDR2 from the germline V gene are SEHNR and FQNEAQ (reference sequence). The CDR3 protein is CASSLVPGRWSETQYF. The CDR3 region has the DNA TGTGCCAGCAGCTTAGTTCCGGGCCGATGGTCGGAGACCCAGTACTTC.

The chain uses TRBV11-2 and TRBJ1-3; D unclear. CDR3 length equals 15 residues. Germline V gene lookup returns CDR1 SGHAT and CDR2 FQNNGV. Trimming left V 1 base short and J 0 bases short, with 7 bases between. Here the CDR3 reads CASSLGQSSGNTIYF. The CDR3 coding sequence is TGTGCCAGCAGCTTAGGGCAAAGCTCTGGAAACACCATATATTTT.

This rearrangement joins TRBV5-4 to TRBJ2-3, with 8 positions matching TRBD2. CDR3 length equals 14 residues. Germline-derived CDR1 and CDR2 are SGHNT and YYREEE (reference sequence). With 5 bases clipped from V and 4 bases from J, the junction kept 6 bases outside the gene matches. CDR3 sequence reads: CASSPDGRADTQYF. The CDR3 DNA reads TGTGCCAGCAGTCCCGACGGGAGGGCAGATACGCAGTATTTT.